These 25 T cell receptor beta chains came from one sample sequenced in a study of T cells after posttransplantation cyclophosphamide (dated by TCRdb to the mid-2010s). Naive T cells were defined as viable CD3+CD4+ or CD3+CD8+ cells that were CCR7+CD45RA+CD45RO-CD95-CD27+CD28+. Library prep was done by the immunoSEQ multiplex PCR assay. The table comes from immuneACCESS by way of TCRdb, which keeps in-frame sequences with V and J called. Part of the clones is missing from these tables; in studies checked, under half for an unresolved V gene and the rest for unknown reasons. Across this sample there are more than 30,000 clones, with just over 90% seen only once. 0.24% of the sample belongs to the ten largest clones. The source material was naive CD4+ T cells sorted from PBMCs. These receptors were obtained from a woman aged 60-70 years in good health, CMV-negative, and a related stem cell transplant donor.

The J gene is TRBJ1-1, the V gene TRBV10-3, with D possibly being TRBD1 (5 bases). V was clipped by 10 bases and J by 0 bases, with 9 bases between them. Per the germline V gene, CDR1 is ENHRY and CDR2 is SYGVKD. This CDR3 is 12 amino acids long. The CDR3 loop reads CATRQLNTEAFF. The CDR3 region has the DNA TGTGCCACCCGACAGTTGAACACTGAAGCTTTCTTT.

The J gene is TRBJ2-7, the V gene TRBV5-8, with 7 bases that match TRBD2. This CDR3 is 15 amino acids long. The germline CDR1 and CDR2 sequences are SGHTS and YDEGEE. V shed 2 bases and J 1 base; nucleotides not matched to a gene: 6. The CDR3 DNA follows: TGTGCCAGCAGCTTCAGGACTAGTCATTCCTACGAGCAGTACTTC. This codes for CASSFRTSHSYEQYF.

The chain couples TRBV27 to TRBJ2-1, with TRBD2 matching over 7 bases. With V trimmed by 8 bases and J by 3 bases, 7 bases remained unmatched. Germline assignment: CDR1 MNHEY and CDR2 SMNVEV (reference sequence). The CDR3 sequence is 14 residues long. This CDR3 reads CASQSGAIYNEQFF. The CDR3 coding sequence is TGTGCCAGCCAAAGCGGGGCGATCTACAATGAGCAGTTCTTC.

This clone was counted a few times. The J gene is TRBJ2-7, the V gene TRBV10-1, with 8 bases aligning to TRBD1. This CDR3 is 13 amino acids long. With 8 bases clipped from V and 8 bases from J, the junction kept 11 bases outside the gene matches. Germline V gene sequence: CDR1 WNHNN, CDR2 SYGVQD (reference sequence). The CDR3 sequence is CASSPGQDLQQYF. As DNA, the CDR3 is TGCGCCAGCTCTCCGGGACAGGACCTTCAGCAGTACTTC.

The rearrangement uses TRBV7-8 and TRBJ1-2; D is perhaps TRBD1 (5 bases). Trimming cost V 1 base and J 4 bases, with 10 bases left between them. The CDR3 covers 14 residues. Looked up from germline, CDR1 is SGHVS and CDR2 is FQNEAQ. CDR3 DNA sequence: TGTGCCAGCAGCTTAGGGGGGGACCGCTATGGCTACACCTTC. Its protein is CASSLGGDRYGYTF.

The chain recombines TRBV6-5 with TRBJ2-5; perhaps TRBD2 as D (7 bases). The CDR3 loop spans 15 amino acids. Germline V gene sequence: CDR1 MNHEY, CDR2 SVGAGI. V was shortened by 4 bases and J by 2 bases, with 14 bases between the two germline ends. The CDR3 nucleotides read TGTGCCAGCAGTTTGGTGGGAGGGGGTCAAGAGACCCAGTACTTC. It encodes CASSLVGGGQETQYF.

This chain connects TRBV28 to TRBJ2-1; the match to TRBD2 covers 10 bases. The J segment lost 8 bases and the V segment lost 5 bases, leaving 12 bases of the junction unmatched. This CDR3 is built from 16 residues. Germline V gene sequence: CDR1 MDHEN, CDR2 SYDVKM. DNA of the CDR3: TGTGCCAGCAGTGCTAGCGGGGGAGGGATGAACCATGAGCAGTTCTTC. Encoded protein: CASSASGGGMNHEQFF.

Regarding this clone: The junction shows a germline mismatch at one end, possibly a read error. This sequence joins TRBV11-2 and TRBJ2-3; D is unclear. Germline lookup yields CDR1 SGHAT and CDR2 FQNNGV. The CDR3 has 12 amino acids. The CDR3 here is CASSLSGVLVDF. In nucleotides, the CDR3 is TGTGCCAGCAGCCTCTCGGGTGTGTTGGTGGATTTT.

The sample holds one count of this clone. J is TRBJ2-7 and V is TRBV4-1; TRBD2 agrees at 15 bases. The CDR3 is 18 residues long. In germline, CDR1 is MGHRA, CDR2 YSYEKL. With V trimmed by 5 bases and J by 3 bases, 11 bases remained unmatched. CDR3 residues: CASSSGLAGGTKVYEQYF. CDR3 coding DNA: TGCGCCAGCAGCTCGGGACTAGCGGGAGGCACAAAGGTCTACGAGCAGTACTTC.

The chain employs TRBV9 and TRBJ2-7; 10 nucleotides agree with TRBD2. V shed 0 bases, J shed 4 bases, and the junction held 7 bases outside the gene matches. Germline V lookup: CDR1 SGDLS, CDR2 YYNGEE. The CDR3 has 16 residues. The CDR3 is CASSVGASGSFYEQYF. The CDR3 DNA is TGTGCCAGCAGCGTAGGTGCTAGCGGGAGTTTTTACGAGCAGTACTTC.

The rearrangement uses TRBV6-5 and TRBJ2-3; 9 positions agree with TRBD2. The CDR3 is made up of 15 amino acids. The V segment lost 6 bases and the J segment 5 bases; nucleotides outside the gene matches: 9. Germline V gene data show CDR1 as MNHEY and CDR2 as SVGAGI. CDR3 coding DNA: TGTGCCAGCAGGACTAGCGGTAATCGGGGAGATACGCAGTATTTT. As protein: CASRTSGNRGDTQYF.

The chain carries TRBV28 and TRBJ2-1, with 8 bases lining up with TRBD1. Germline V gene sequence: CDR1 MDHEN, CDR2 SYDVKM. The CDR3 is 19 residues long. J was trimmed by 7 bases and V by 6 bases; bases with no gene match: 23. CDR3 in amino acids: CASSSPWSPVGQGGNEQFF. The CDR3 nucleotides read TGTGCCAGCAGCTCACCCTGGTCCCCTGTCGGACAGGGTGGAAATGAGCAGTTCTTC.

This chain links TRBV18 with TRBJ2-7; 11 bases align to TRBD2. The CDR3 sequence is 15 residues long. The ends lost 3 bases at V and 3 bases at J; junction bases unmatched: 4. Germline CDR1 KGHSH, CDR2 LQKENI. CDR3 sequence: CASSPGTSGGYEQYF. The CDR3 DNA is TGTGCCAGCTCACCCGGGACTAGCGGCGGCTACGAGCAGTACTTC.

The chain has TRBV2 and TRBJ1-5, with a weak D call TRBD1 (5 bases). Germline CDR1 and CDR2: SNHLY and FYNNEI. Trimming pared 3 bases from V and 4 bases from J, leaving 10 bases between. The CDR3 loop spans 14 amino acids. CDR3 amino acids: CASSEIRVNQPQHF. CDR3 nucleotide sequence: TGTGCCAGCAGTGAGATCAGGGTAAATCAGCCCCAGCATTTT. Together with reference TRBV2 and TRBJ1-5, the CDR3 gives the full variable domain: EPEVTQTPSHQVTQMGQEVILRCVPISNHLYFYWYRQILGQKVEFLVSFYNNEISEKSEIFDDQFSVERPDGSNFTLKIRSTKLEDSAMYFCASSEIRVNQPQHFGDGTRLSIL.

The V gene is TRBV5-4, the J gene TRBJ2-2, with D maybe TRBD2 (6 bases). Germline V lookup: CDR1 SGHNT, CDR2 YYREEE (reference sequence). The CDR3 sequence is 15 residues long. Between the trimmed V and J ends, which lost 0 bases and 0 bases, there was a span of 6 bases. CDR3 DNA: TGTGCCAGCAGCTTGGGCGGGGCGAACACCGGGGAGCTGTTTTTT. Protein product: CASSLGGANTGELFF.

This CDR3 is CASSTQMNTEAFF. CDR3 nucleotides: TGCGCCAGCAGCACACAGATGAACACTGAAGCTTTCTTT. This chain uses TRBV5-1 with TRBJ1-1; D call uncertain. This CDR3 has 13 residues. V lost 4 bases and J lost 0, with 7 bases in between. Germline-derived CDR1 and CDR2 are SGHRS and YFSETQ. The full variable domain, completed using reference TRBV5-1 and TRBJ1-1, is KAGVTQTPRYLIKTRGQQVTLSCSPISGHRSVSWYQQTPGQGLQFLFEYFSETQRNKGNFPGRFSGRQFSNSRSEMNVSTLELGDSALYLCASSTQMNTEAFFGQGTRLTVV.

The genes are TRBV19 and TRBJ1-4; 8 bases align to TRBD1. Germline-derived CDR1 and CDR2 are LNHDA and SQIVND (reference sequence). The V gene end was trimmed by 4 bases and the J gene end by 7 bases; junction bases not matched to a gene: 8. This CDR3 is built from 15 residues. The CDR3 DNA reads as TGTGCCAGTAGTACCGACAGGGGAGGCGTTGAAAAACTGTTTTTT. Its protein product is CASSTDRGGVEKLFF.

The chain is built from TRBV20-1 and TRBJ2-4; D is unclear. This CDR3 has 11 amino acids. Germline CDR1 reads DFQATT; CDR2 reads SNEGSKA (reference sequence). With 6 bases removed from V and 14 bases from J, the gap between germline ends came to 17 bases. Written as DNA, the CDR3 is TGCAGTGCGGAGACTCAATTTTCGGAGTACTTC. This codes for CSAETQFSEYF.

This clone turned up a few times. This chain uses TRBV5-1 with TRBJ1-1, with D perhaps TRBD1 (6 bases). CDR3 size: 13 residues. V lost 0 bases and J lost 6, with 9 bases in between. The V gene's germline CDR1 is SGHRS and CDR2 YFSETQ. CDR3 region: CASSLDRVAEAFF. CDR3 coding DNA: TGCGCCAGCAGCTTGGACAGGGTCGCTGAAGCTTTCTTT.

The genes are TRBV7-2 and TRBJ2-5; 7 bases map to TRBD1. Germline V CDR1 and CDR2: SGHTA, FQGNSA. The CDR3 is 14 residues long. V dropped 5 bases and J dropped 5; count of bases not matched to a gene: 8. For the CDR3, the DNA is TGTGCCAGCAGCCCCGCGACAGGGTTCGAGACCCAGTACTTC. The encoded protein is CASSPATGFETQYF.

The V call is TRBV7-2, the J call TRBJ2-7; TRBD1 aligns across 12 bases. V shed 5 bases and J 6 bases; nucleotides not matched to a gene: 5. The CDR3 runs to 14 residues. Germline CDR1 SGHTA, CDR2 FQGNSA. DNA for the CDR3: TGTGCCAGCAGCGTCGGGACAGGGGGCCGCGAGCAGTACTTC. Amino acid sequence: CASSVGTGGREQYF.

V and J are TRBV27 and TRBJ1-6; possibly TRBD1 for D (5 bases). The germline CDR1 and CDR2 sequences are MNHEY and SMNVEV (reference sequence). The V end lost 6 bases, the J end lost 7 bases, and 16 bases lay between the germline ends. The CDR3 covers 15 residues. The CDR3 nucleotides read TGTGCCAGCAGATCGGCAGGGCCAAGGAATTCACCCCTCCACTTT. Amino acids: CASRSAGPRNSPLHF.

The rearrangement uses TRBV6-8 and TRBJ1-1; TRBD1 might be the D (5 bases). The V and J ends lost 6 bases and 5 bases respectively, with 22 bases between them. This CDR3 is 16 amino acids long. Germline assignment: CDR1 MNHGY and CDR2 SAAAGT. CDR3 region: CASSPIWGSPRTEAFF. CDR3 nucleotides: TGTGCCAGCAGCCCGATCTGGGGCTCCCCCCGAACTGAAGCTTTCTTT.

The CDR3, as DNA: TGTGCCAGCAGCCGGTACAGGGCTGGGGCCAACGTCCTGACTTTC. It codes for CASSRYRAGANVLTF. The chain uses TRBV7-2 and TRBJ2-6; TRBD1 is a possible D gene (6 bases). V was trimmed by 5 bases and J by 2 bases, leaving 10 bases between them. Germline CDR1 SGHTA, CDR2 FQGNSA. The CDR3 runs 15 residues. The complete variable domain, with remaining parts taken from reference TRBV7-2 and TRBJ2-6, reads GAGVSQSPSNKVTEKGKDVELRCDPISGHTALYWYRQSLGQGLEFLIYFQGNSAPDKSGLPSDRFSAERTGGSVSTLTIQRTQQEDSAVYLCASSRYRAGANVLTFGAGSRLTVL.

This rearrangement joins TRBV5-6 to TRBJ2-5; possibly TRBD1 for D (6 bases). The length of the CDR3 is 15 residues. Germline CDR1 and CDR2: SGHDT and YYEEEE. The V end lost 5 bases, the J end lost 5 bases, and 19 bases lay between the germline ends. DNA of the CDR3: TGTGCCAGCAGTGGGGGCGGCAGGGGTAGGGAGACCCAGTACTTC. Its translation is CASSGGGRGRETQYF.